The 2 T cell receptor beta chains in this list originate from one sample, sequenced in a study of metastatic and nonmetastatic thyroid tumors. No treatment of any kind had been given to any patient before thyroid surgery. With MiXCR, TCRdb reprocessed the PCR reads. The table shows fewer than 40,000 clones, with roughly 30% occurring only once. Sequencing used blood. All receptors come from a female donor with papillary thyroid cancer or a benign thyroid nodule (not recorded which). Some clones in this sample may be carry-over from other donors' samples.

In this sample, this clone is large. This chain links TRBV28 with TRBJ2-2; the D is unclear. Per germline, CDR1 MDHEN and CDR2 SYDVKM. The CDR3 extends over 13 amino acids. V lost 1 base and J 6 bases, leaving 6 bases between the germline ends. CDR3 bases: TGTGCCAGCAGTTTATTTTGGTCCGGGGAGCTGTTTTTT. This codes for CASSLFWSGELFF.

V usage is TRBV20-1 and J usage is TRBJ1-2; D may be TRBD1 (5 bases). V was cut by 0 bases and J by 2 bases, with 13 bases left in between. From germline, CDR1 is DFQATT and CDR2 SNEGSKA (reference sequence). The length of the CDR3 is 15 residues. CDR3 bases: TGCAGTGCTAGAGATCGCAGGGTGGGAAACTATGGCTACACCTTC. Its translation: CSARDRRVGNYGYTF.